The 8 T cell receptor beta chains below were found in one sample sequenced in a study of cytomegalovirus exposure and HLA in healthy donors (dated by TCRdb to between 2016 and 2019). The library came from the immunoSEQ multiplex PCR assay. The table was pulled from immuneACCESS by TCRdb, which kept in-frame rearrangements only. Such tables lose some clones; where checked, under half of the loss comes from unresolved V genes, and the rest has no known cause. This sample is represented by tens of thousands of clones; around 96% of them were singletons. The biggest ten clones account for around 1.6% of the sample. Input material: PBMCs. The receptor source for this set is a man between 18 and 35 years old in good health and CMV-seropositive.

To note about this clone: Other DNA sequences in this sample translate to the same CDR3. The DNA for the CDR3 is TGTGCCAGCAGCTTAGCGAGTTCTGCCTACGAGCAGTACTTC. As protein: CASSLASSAYEQYF. The chain carries TRBV7-8 and TRBJ2-7; D gene uncertain. Deletions cut 0 bases from V and 2 bases from J, with 8 bases between. There are 14 residues in the CDR3. Germline CDR1 reads SGHVS; CDR2 reads FQNEAQ.

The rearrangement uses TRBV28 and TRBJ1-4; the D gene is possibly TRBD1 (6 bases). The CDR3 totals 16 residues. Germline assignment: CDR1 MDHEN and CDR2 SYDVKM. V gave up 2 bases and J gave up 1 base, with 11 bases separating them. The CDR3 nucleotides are TGTGCCAGCAGTTTAGAGATCAGGGGAACTAATGAAAAACTGTTTTTT. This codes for CASSLEIRGTNEKLFF.

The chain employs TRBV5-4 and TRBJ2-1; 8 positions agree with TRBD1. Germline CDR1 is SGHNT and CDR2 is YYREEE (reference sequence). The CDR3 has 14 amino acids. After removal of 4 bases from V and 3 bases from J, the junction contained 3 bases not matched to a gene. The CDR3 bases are TGTGCCAGCAGCCCTGGGACAGGCTACAATGAGCAGTTCTTC. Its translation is CASSPGTGYNEQFF.

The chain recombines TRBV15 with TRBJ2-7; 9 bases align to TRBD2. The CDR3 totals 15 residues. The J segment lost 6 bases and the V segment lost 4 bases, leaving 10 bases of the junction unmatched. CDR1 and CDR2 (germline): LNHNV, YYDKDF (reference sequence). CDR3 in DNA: TGTGCCACCAGCACTCGGGAGCGGGAGGAAATCGAGCAGTACTTC. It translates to CATSTREREEIEQYF.

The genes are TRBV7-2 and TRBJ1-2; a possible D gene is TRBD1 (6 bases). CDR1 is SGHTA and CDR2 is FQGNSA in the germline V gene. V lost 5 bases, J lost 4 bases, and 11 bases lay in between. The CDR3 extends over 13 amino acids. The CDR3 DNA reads TGTGCCAGCAGCCGACAGGAATTCTATGGCTACACCTTC. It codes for CASSRQEFYGYTF.

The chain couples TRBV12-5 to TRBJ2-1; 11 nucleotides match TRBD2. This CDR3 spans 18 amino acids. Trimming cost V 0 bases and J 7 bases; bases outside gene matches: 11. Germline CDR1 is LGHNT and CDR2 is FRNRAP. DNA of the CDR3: TGTGCTAGTGGTTTGGTACCGTTAACTAGCGGGAGTCCGAATGAGCAGTTCTTC. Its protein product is CASGLVPLTSGSPNEQFF.

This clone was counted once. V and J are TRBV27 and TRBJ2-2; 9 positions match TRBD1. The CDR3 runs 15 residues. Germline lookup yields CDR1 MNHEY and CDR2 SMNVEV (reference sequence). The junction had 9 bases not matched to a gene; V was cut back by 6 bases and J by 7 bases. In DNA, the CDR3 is TGTGCCAGCAGCCCAACAGGGGGCGCATTCGGGGAGCTGTTTTTT. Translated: CASSPTGGAFGELFF.

DNA for the CDR3: TGTGCCAGCAGCGCGGGATTCCGACAGGGGGCAGGGGACGAGCAGTACTTC. Protein product: CASSAGFRQGAGDEQYF. This chain uses TRBV11-3 with TRBJ2-7; TRBD1 agrees at 10 bases. The trim removed 5 bases at V and 5 bases at J, leaving 15 bases unmatched. In germline, CDR1 is SGHNT, CDR2 YENEEA. This CDR3 has 17 amino acids. The full variable domain, in which reference TRBV11-3 and TRBJ2-7 provide the parts outside the CDR3, is EAGVVQSPRYKIIEKKQPVAFWCNPISGHNTLYWYLQNLGQGPELLIRYENEEAVDDSQLPKDRFSAERLKGVDSTLKIQPAELGDSAVYLCASSAGFRQGAGDEQYFGPGTRLTVT.